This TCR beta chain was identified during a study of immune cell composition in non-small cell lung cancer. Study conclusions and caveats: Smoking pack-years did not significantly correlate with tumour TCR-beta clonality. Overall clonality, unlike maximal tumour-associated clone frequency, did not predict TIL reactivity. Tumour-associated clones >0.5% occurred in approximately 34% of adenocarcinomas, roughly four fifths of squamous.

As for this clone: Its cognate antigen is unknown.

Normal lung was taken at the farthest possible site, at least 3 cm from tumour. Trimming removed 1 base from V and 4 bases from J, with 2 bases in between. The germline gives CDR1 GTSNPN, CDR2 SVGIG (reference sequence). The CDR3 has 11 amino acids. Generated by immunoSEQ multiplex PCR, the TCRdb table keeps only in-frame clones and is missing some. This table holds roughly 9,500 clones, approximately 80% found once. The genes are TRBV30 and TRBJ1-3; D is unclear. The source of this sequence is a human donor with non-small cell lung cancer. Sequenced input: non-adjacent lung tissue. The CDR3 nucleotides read TGTGCCTGGAGTGGGGGAAACACCATATATTTT. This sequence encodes CAWSGGNTIYF.